A single sample is the source of the 24 T cell receptor beta chains below, sequenced in a study of blood T cell repertoires in COVID-19. Using immunoSEQ multiplex PCR, the repertoire was profiled, and TCRdb retains in-frame clones only, with some absent. The table shows about 180,000 clones, with 85% occurring only once. Material for sequencing was peripheral blood. The origin of the receptors is a person aged 65-85 years with COVID-19, enrolled during active disease.

This chain connects TRBV21-1 to TRBJ2-6; TRBD2 is taken as the D call from the table, unchecked against the DNA. TRBV21-1 is classified as a pseudogene. The CDR3 sequence is 22 residues long. Here the CDR3 reads CASSSSRSKIAGNFSGANVLTF. The CDR3 bases are TGTGCCAGCAGCAGCTCCCGAAGTAAGATAGCGGGTAACTTCTCTGGGGCCAACGTCCTGACTTTC.

The gene calls are TRBV3-1 (or the pseudogene TRBV3-2) and TRBJ2-7; D gene ambiguous. V was cut by 3 bases and J by 2 bases, with 11 bases left in between. This CDR3 has 14 residues. Germline loops: CDR1 LGHDT, CDR2 YNNKEL (reference sequence). The CDR3 region is CASSQELTTYEQYF. The CDR3 DNA reads as TGTGCCAGCAGCCAGGAGCTCACCACCTACGAGCAGTACTTC.

Only one count was recorded for this clone. V and J are TRBV12-3 or TRBV12-4 and TRBJ1-4; D perhaps matches TRBD1 (5 bases). This CDR3 is built from 12 residues. V shed 8 bases and J shed 7 bases, with 11 bases lying between them. The CDR3 DNA reads TGTGCCAGCGCCGTAAGGGGTGAAAAACTGTTTTTT. Protein: CASAVRGEKLFF.

This chain uses TRBV15 with TRBJ2-1, with D unresolved. Germline V CDR1 and CDR2: LNHNV, YYDKDF (reference sequence). The length of the CDR3 is 11 residues. V was shortened by 8 bases and J by 6 bases, with 8 bases between the two germline ends. In DNA form, the CDR3 reads TGTGCCACCGCAACTTCCAATGAGCAGTTCTTC. Its protein product is CATATSNEQFF.

J is TRBJ1-5 and V is TRBV5-1; D not resolved. This CDR3 comprises 14 residues. Germline loops: CDR1 SGHRS, CDR2 YFSETQ. V was clipped by 7 bases and J by 3 bases, with 14 bases between them. CDR3 nucleotide sequence: TGCGCCAGCTCCCCCGGGTCCCCCAATCAGCCCCAGCATTTT. It specifies CASSPGSPNQPQHF.

The V gene is TRBV4-3, the J gene TRBJ1-4; D is unresolved. There are 14 residues in the CDR3. Germline loops: CDR1 LGHNA, CDR2 YSLEER. The V and J ends lost 1 base and 5 bases respectively, with 8 bases between them. CDR3 sequence (DNA): TGCGCCAGCAGCCAAGCCCTCAGGAATGAAAAACTGTTTTTT. Its protein is CASSQALRNEKLFF.

V and J are TRBV10-3 and TRBJ2-7; TRBD1 might be the D (6 bases). The germline V gene has CDR1 ENHRY and CDR2 SYGVKD. V lost 10 bases and J 6 bases, leaving 16 bases between the germline ends. There are 12 residues in the CDR3. CDR3 nucleotides: TGTGCCACTACAGGGCTGGACGCCGAGCAGTACTTC. Encoded protein: CATTGLDAEQYF.

This rearrangement joins TRBV6-5 to TRBJ2-2, with unresolved D. The CDR3 spans 15 residues. The V gene lost 1 base and the J gene lost 2 bases, with 8 bases spanning the gap. Germline lookup yields CDR1 MNHEY and CDR2 SVGAGI. The CDR3 here is CASSYYKTNTGELFF. In nucleotides, the CDR3 is TGTGCCAGCAGTTACTACAAGACAAACACCGGGGAGCTGTTTTTT.

The chain couples TRBV30 to TRBJ1-1; 9 bases map to TRBD1. This CDR3 comprises 15 residues. Germline V gene data show CDR1 as GTSNPN and CDR2 as SVGIG (reference sequence). V dropped 3 bases and J dropped 5; count of bases not matched to a gene: 10. The CDR3 bases are TGTGCCTGGAGCGAGGGGACAGGGCAATTTACTGAAGCTTTCTTT. Its translation: CAWSEGTGQFTEAFF. Combining the CDR3 with reference TRBV30 and TRBJ1-1 gives the whole variable domain SQTIHQWPATLVQPVGSPLSLECTVEGTSNPNLYWYRQAAGRGLQLLFYSVGIGQISSEVPQNLSASRPQDRQFILSSKKLLLSDSGFYLCAWSEGTGQFTEAFFGQGTRLTVV.

V usage is TRBV10-3 and J usage is TRBJ2-1, with 9 bases lining up with TRBD2. From germline, CDR1 is ENHRY and CDR2 SYGVKD. This CDR3 comprises 15 residues. V lost 7 bases to trimming and J lost 8 bases; unmatched junction nucleotides: 12. CDR3 protein: CAIKGGGAPSHEQFF. CDR3 in DNA: TGTGCCATCAAAGGCGGGGGGGCCCCGTCCCATGAGCAGTTCTTC.

The chain combines TRBV29-1 with TRBJ2-3, with 12 bases lining up with TRBD2. V was pared by 7 bases and J by 6 bases, with 11 bases of the junction left unmatched. CDR3 length: 15 residues. Germline lookup yields CDR1 SQVTM and CDR2 ANQGSEA. The CDR3 region is CSAASGGAFRDTQYF. The CDR3 DNA reads as TGCAGCGCTGCTAGCGGGGGGGCATTCCGGGATACGCAGTATTTT.

The J gene is TRBJ1-1, the V gene TRBV28, with TRBD1 as a possible D gene (6 bases). Germline assignment: CDR1 MDHEN and CDR2 SYDVKM. V was cut by 8 bases and J by 1 base, with 17 bases left in between. The CDR3 totals 15 residues. The CDR3 bases are TGTGCCAGCTCTCTGGGGATACAGGGGAACACTGAAGCTTTCTTT. It codes for CASSLGIQGNTEAFF.

The chain carries TRBV4-3 and TRBJ1-1; D might be TRBD1 (6 bases). Germline V gives CDR1 LGHNA, CDR2 YSLEER. The CDR3 consists of 13 residues. The germline V and J ends were trimmed by 1 base and 8 bases, with 11 bases remaining between them. The CDR3 sequence: CASSQVDQGEAFF. The CDR3 nucleotides read TGCGCCAGCAGCCAAGTAGATCAGGGGGAAGCTTTCTTT.

This clone was seen once. The chain is built from TRBV7-8 and TRBJ1-5; TRBD1 is a possible D gene (5 bases). Germline lookup yields CDR1 SGHVS and CDR2 FQNEAQ. This CDR3 spans 17 amino acids. V lost 0 bases, J lost 9 bases, and 21 bases lay in between. CDR3 nucleotide sequence: TGTGCCAGCAGCTTAGCAGTTGGGGGGGAGGGCCTTGTGCCCCAGCATTTT. This sequence encodes CASSLAVGGEGLVPQHF.

The rearrangement links TRBV12-3 or TRBV12-4 to TRBJ2-7; 7 bases agree with TRBD1. This CDR3 region has 12 residues. The J segment lost 3 bases and the V segment lost 9 bases, leaving 5 bases of the junction unmatched. The CDR3 protein is CASGRGNYEQYF. The CDR3 DNA follows: TGTGCCAGTGGCAGGGGGAACTACGAGCAGTACTTC.

The rearrangement links TRBV18 to TRBJ2-7; tentative D call: TRBD1 (8 bases). Trimming left V 3 bases short and J 3 bases short, with 33 bases between. The V gene's germline CDR1 is KGHSH and CDR2 LQKENI. The CDR3 has 21 residues. CDR3 sequence: CASSPQRMGQAGTNHLYEQYF. CDR3 nucleotides: TGTGCCAGCTCACCGCAACGAATGGGACAGGCCGGGACTAATCACCTCTACGAGCAGTACTTC.

This clone has only one observation. The chain couples TRBV19 to TRBJ1-1, with D hard to call. This CDR3 spans 13 amino acids. Germline CDR1 LNHDA, CDR2 SQIVND (reference sequence). V gave up 5 bases and J gave up 1 base, with 8 bases separating them. CDR3 sequence reads: CASSFNWNTEAFF. In nucleotides, the CDR3 is TGTGCCAGTAGTTTCAACTGGAACACTGAAGCTTTCTTT.

The chain carries TRBV9 and TRBJ2-3; 8 positions agree with TRBD2. From germline, CDR1 is SGDLS and CDR2 YYNGEE. The CDR3 loop spans 16 amino acids. V lost 0 bases, J lost 2 bases, and 5 bases stayed unmatched. The CDR3 region has the DNA TGTGCCAGCAGCGTAGCGGCGGGGGGATACACAGATACGCAGTATTTT. Its translation: CASSVAAGGYTDTQYF.

The chain recombines TRBV6-5 with TRBJ1-2, with D possibly TRBD1 on 5 matching bases. CDR3 length equals 13 residues. Germline V gene lookup returns CDR1 MNHEY and CDR2 SVGAGI. The ends were cut back, 2 bases at V and 6 bases at J, with 10 bases in the middle. CDR3 sequence: CASSYKLGHGYTF. The CDR3 region has the DNA TGTGCCAGCAGTTACAAATTGGGGCATGGCTACACCTTC.

This clone was recorded only once. The J gene is TRBJ2-3, the V gene TRBV5-6, with a weak D call TRBD1 (7 bases). V was trimmed by 10 bases and J by 1 base, leaving 13 bases between them. The germline V gene encodes CDR1 SGHDT and CDR2 YYEEEE. This CDR3 is built from 13 residues. The CDR3 coding sequence is TGTGCCGCAGGGGGGCTGGGCACAGATACGCAGTATTTT. Translated: CAAGGLGTDTQYF. Full variable domain (missing parts from reference TRBV5-6 and TRBJ2-3): DAGVTQSPTHLIKTRGQQVTLRCSPKSGHDTVSWYQQALGQGPQFIFQYYEEEERQRGNFPDRFSGHQFPNYSSELNVNALLLGDSALYLCAAGGLGTDTQYFGPGTRLTVL.

This sequence joins TRBV7-3 and TRBJ2-1; 8 nucleotides match TRBD1. Looked up from germline, CDR1 is SGHTA and CDR2 is FQGTGA. The junction had 16 bases not matched to a gene; V was cut back by 2 bases and J by 7 bases. The CDR3 length is 18 residues. CDR3 sequence reads: CASSLSGTGIIPLNEQFF. For the CDR3, the DNA is TGTGCCAGCAGCTTATCTGGGACAGGTATTATTCCCCTAAATGAGCAGTTCTTC.

The chain is built from TRBV6-2 or TRBV6-3 and TRBJ1-2, with TRBD1 as a possible D gene (5 bases). Germline V CDR1 and CDR2: MNHEY, SVGEGT. This CDR3 contains 15 residues. V was cut by 4 bases and J by 4 bases, with 16 bases left in between. The CDR3: CASSSHAPRGYGYTF. As DNA, the CDR3 is TGTGCCAGCAGTTCCCATGCCCCAAGGGGCTATGGCTACACCTTC.

The chain employs TRBV5-5 and TRBJ2-4; 7 nucleotides line up with TRBD1. The CDR3 runs 13 residues. With 0 bases clipped from V and 13 bases from J, the junction kept 7 bases outside the gene matches. Germline values: CDR1 SGHKS, CDR2 YYEKEE (reference sequence). The CDR3 sequence: CASSLEGGGRQYF. The CDR3 DNA reads as TGTGCCAGCAGCTTGGAAGGGGGCGGCCGGCAGTACTTC.

The chain carries TRBV10-1 and TRBJ1-1, with a weak D call TRBD1 (6 bases). CDR3 length equals 14 residues. CDR1 is WNHNN, CDR2 SYGVQD, per germline (reference sequence). Trimming removed 6 bases at V and 1 base at J, with 12 bases between. The CDR3 DNA reads TGCGCCAGCAGAAGCAGGGGCACGAACACTGAAGCTTTCTTT. Translation gives CASRSRGTNTEAFF.